One sample yielded the 10 T cell receptor beta chains listed below, sequenced in a study of regulatory T cells in long-lasting Graves disease. Specified time point: newly diagnosed GD, antithyroid drugs for less than 3 months. From PBMCs, RNA was extracted and then used to make the TCR library. TCR beta libraries were built with iRepertoire HTBI primers and Arm-PCR of CDR3 regions. MiXCR, applied by TCRdb to the multiplex PCR reads, yields one record per CDR3 protein. The sample yields hundreds of thousands of distinct CDR3 sequences, 15% to 17% seen once. The sample was peripheral blood mononuclear cells (PBMCs), taken at new diagnosis, from a patient treated with antithyroid drugs. These receptor sequences come from a female donor with Graves disease.

At least ten counts were recorded for this clonotype. The V gene is TRBV7-2, the J gene TRBJ1-1, with D unresolved. The CDR3 totals 15 residues. Germline CDR1 is SGHTA and CDR2 is FQGNSA. V gave up 0 bases and J gave up 3 bases, with 11 bases separating them. In nucleotides, the CDR3 is TGTGCCAGCAGCTTAGCAGGGAGCATTTACACTGAAGCTTTCTTT. This gives the protein CASSLAGSIYTEAFF.

Worth noting for this clonotype: The junction departs from germline at one end; a sequencing error may be responsible. The chain has TRBV19 and TRBJ1-1; no clear D gene. Looked up from germline, CDR1 is LNHDA and CDR2 is SQIVND (reference sequence). This CDR3 comprises 13 residues. In nucleotides, the CDR3 is TGTGCCGGTAGTATGGCAGGTGTCGGGGAAGCTTTCTTT. It encodes CAGSMAGVGEAFF.

This clonotype was picked up many times. The chain recombines TRBV20-1 with TRBJ2-1; D is perhaps TRBD1 (5 bases). Germline V gene data show CDR1 as DFQATT and CDR2 as SNEGSKA (reference sequence). Trimming shortened V by 0 bases and J by 12 bases, and 9 bases separated the two germline ends. The CDR3 has 11 residues. CDR3 sequence (DNA): TGCAGTGCTAGAGATCAAGGGGTGCAGTTCTTC. Amino acid sequence: CSARDQGVQFF.

The J gene is TRBJ2-7, the V gene TRBV18; 7 bases agree with TRBD1. The CDR3 sequence is 17 residues long. Losses at the gene ends were 0 bases for V and 2 bases for J; bases not matched to a gene: 10. Per the germline V gene, CDR1 is KGHSH and CDR2 is LQKENI. CDR3 protein: CASSPPRVGTDTYEQYF. CDR3 nucleotide sequence: TGTGCCAGCTCACCACCCAGGGTCGGGACAGACACCTACGAGCAGTACTTC.

The CDR3 DNA reads as TGTGCCAGCACCCCCTGGGGAGGTAGCACAGATACGCAGTATTTT. The encoded protein is CASTPWGGSTDTQYF. This rearrangement joins TRBV7-9 to TRBJ2-3; D is possibly TRBD2 (6 bases). Trimming shortened V by 7 bases and J by 0 bases, and 14 bases separated the two germline ends. The CDR3 spans 15 residues. Per the germline V gene, CDR1 is SEHNR and CDR2 is FQNEAQ (reference sequence).

This clonotype has a count of ten or more. V and J are TRBV5-5 and TRBJ1-1; no definite D call. Per germline, CDR1 SGHKS and CDR2 YYEKEE (reference sequence). V dropped 4 bases and J dropped 4 bases, with 11 bases sitting between them. This CDR3 contains 13 residues. The CDR3 protein is CASSASFGTEAFF. As DNA, the CDR3 is TGTGCCAGCAGCGCCTCCTTCGGCACTGAAGCTTTCTTT.

This clonotype has at least ten counts. J is TRBJ1-5 and V is TRBV4-1; the D gene is possibly TRBD1 (5 bases). The length of the CDR3 is 15 residues. Germline CDR1 and CDR2: MGHRA and YSYEKL. V lost 8 bases and J lost 6, with 20 bases in between. As DNA, the CDR3 is TGCGCCAGCGCCAAGGGGTCCGGGGATAGTCAGCCCCAGCATTTT. The encoded protein is CASAKGSGDSQPQHF.

This clonotype was seen ten or more times. CDR3 residues: CASSYSGTVNYGYTF. CDR3 nucleotides: TGTGCCAGCAGTTACTCCGGGACAGTTAACTATGGCTACACCTTC. The chain uses TRBV6-2 or TRBV6-3 and TRBJ1-2; 7 nucleotides match TRBD1. The CDR3 contains 15 residues. V was pared by 0 bases and J by 1 base, with 2 bases of the junction left unmatched. CDR1 and CDR2 from the germline V gene are MNHEY and SVGEGT.

This clonotype was seen at least ten times. V gene TRBV12-3 or TRBV12-4 combines with J gene TRBJ2-2; TRBD2 agrees at 8 bases. Losses at the gene ends were 1 base for V and 7 bases for J; bases not matched to a gene: 5. This CDR3 contains 15 residues. CDR3 nucleotides: TGTGCCAGCAGTTTAGGAGCGGGAGTGATCGGGGAGCTGTTTTTT. This gives the protein CASSLGAGVIGELFF.

This clonotype was counted many times. The genes are TRBV24-1 and TRBJ2-3, with 10 bases identical to TRBD1. Germline-derived CDR1 and CDR2 are KGHDR and SFDVKD. After removal of 4 bases from V and 6 bases from J, the junction contained 9 bases not matched to a gene. This CDR3 is 16 amino acids long. The CDR3 here is CATSDPRQGAKDTQYF. The CDR3 DNA sequence: TGTGCCACCAGTGACCCTAGACAGGGGGCAAAGGATACGCAGTATTTT.